This section outlines one T cell receptor beta chain sequence together with its context. Germline CDR1 SGHNT, CDR2 YYREEE (reference sequence). CDR3 size: 12 residues. Trimming cost V 4 bases and J 8 bases; bases outside gene matches: 5. The sample originates from a study of control samples from healthy donors and cancer patients. Profiled with immunoSEQ multiplex PCR; TCRdb holds only in-frame clones, not every one. The repertoire consists of about 82,000 clones, with 87% occurring once and the leading ten covering around 18%. Material: blood. The rearrangement joins TRBV5-4 to TRBJ1-2, with 7 bases that match TRBD1. The sequence came from a man aged 50 or older in good health. The CDR3 is CASSPDRYGYTF. CDR3 DNA sequence: TGTGCCAGCAGCCCGGACAGGTACGGCTACACCTTC.